This is a list of T cell receptor beta chains from one sample in a study of OX40 agonist ivuxolimab in advanced cancers. Using immunoSEQ multiplex PCR, the repertoire was profiled, and TCRdb retains in-frame clones only, with some absent. Of 90,000 to 130,000 clones listed, about 91% are singletons. The sample in question was CD4+ or CD8+ T cells sorted from blood, obtained in a trial of the OX40 agonist ivuxolimab. These receptors originate from an adult with an advanced solid tumor such as melanoma, head and neck, liver or kidney cancer. The CDR3 runs from the conserved cysteine through the conserved F or W. A D gene is named only where the DNA matches it firmly.

>NA|TRBV11-2
CASSGGPGTESQETQYF
>NA|TRBV27
CASSLSYRAYEQYF
>TRBD1|TRBV5-6
CASSFGQDNEKLFF
>NA|TRBV6-6
CASSYSASQETQYF
>TRBD2|TRBV30
CAWSSLGSSGETQYF
>NA|TRBV5-5
CASSRGLNEKLFF
>NA|TRBV6-1
CASSPGAYGYTF
>NA|TRBV18
CASSSSNEKLFF
>NA|TRBV30
CAWSVPENTEAFF
>NA|TRBV14
CASSQNRVAQYF
>NA|TRBV2
CASSEYTEAFF
>TRBD1|TRBV18
CASSEGTASNQPQHF
>NA|TRBV5-1
CASSLRVNTEAFF
>NA|TRBV19
CATGGAVDTQYF
>NA|TRBV2
CASRIQGSTDTQYF
>TRBD2|TRBV6-1
CASSARELAEPYEQYF
>NA|TRBV6-1
CASSDRGQLSNQPQHF
>TRBD1|TRBV30
CAWSAGGPEAFF
>TRBD2|TRBV11-2
CASSLDAALAGFEQFF
>NA|TRBV18
CASSPRDKVNEKLFF
>TRBD2|TRBV10-3
CAISEPSGGSDTQYF
>NA|TRBV29-1
CSAAGRVVTEAFF
>TRBD2|TRBV29-1
CSVNSGGADTQYF
>NA|TRBV5-8
CASSSRQSTDTQYF
>TRBD1|TRBV6-5
CASSYSQGGTDTQYF
>NA|TRBV18
CASSPTESYGYTF
>NA|TRBV15
CATSREGTGTETQYF
>NA|TRBV10-3
CAISRDSKSDEQYF
>NA|TRBV4-1
CASKSDEQYF
>NA|TRBV6-5
CASTSGAGTGELFF
>NA|TRBV14
CASSQDIGELYGYTF
>TRBD2|TRBV29-1
CSVEDKFGGARIDTQYF
>TRBD2|TRBV5-8
CASSLGGLAGAETQYF
>NA|TRBV11-2
CASSSDPYRQETQYF
>NA|TRBV10-3
CAISLAGQNTEAFF
>TRBD2|TRBV5-1
CASSPSGVSSYEQYF
>NA|TRBV6-6
CASSYTTVNTEAFF
>NA|TRBV6-6
CASSYEISGANVLTF
>NA|TRBV6-6
CASSYSTWGSYEQYF
>TRBD2|TRBV5-4
CASSFPSGEGNEQFF
>NA|TRBV30
CAWSGTEGPLFF
>NA|TRBV7-9
CASSLAPNEQFF
>NA|TRBV7-8
CASSHLNRDEAFF
>NA|TRBV30
CAWSSFREQYF
>NA|TRBV5-4
CASSSLTANSPLHF
>TRBD2|TRBV19
CASSIGPRAGGLWSAEQFF
>TRBD2|TRBV5-4
CASSLGGRLTDTQYF
>TRBD1|TRBV18
CASSRLEGQTYEQYF
>TRBD1|TRBV7-7
CASSPGQVGETQYF
>NA|TRBV7-9
CASSLVSGVYGYTF
>NA|TRBV6-6
CASRTDWSSYEQYF
>NA|TRBV6-1
CASRLLLGSYEQYF
>NA|TRBV2
CASSANEQFF
>NA|TRBV7-9
CASSSQGYEQYF
>NA|TRBV19
CASSDVGSSQGYQPQHF
>TRBD1|TRBV28
CASSSSGGSRSYNSPLHF
>NA|TRBV5-1
CASSLTGSYEQYF
>TRBD1|TRBV30
CAWSLLQGDPQYF
>NA|TRBV6-6
CASTQSSGNTIYF
>TRBD1|TRBV5-1
CASSSSRGQSEQYF